The 22 T cell receptor beta chains in this list originate from one sample, sequenced in a study of cytomegalovirus exposure and HLA in healthy donors. PCR was performed using 60 Vbeta and 13 Jbeta primers. The data were produced by immunoSEQ multiplex PCR, yet TCRdb's version contains in-frame clones alone and is incomplete. The sample lists about 78,000 clones; about 81% were seen once. Material: PBMCs. Receptors were obtained from a woman aged 45-59 years in good health and CMV-seronegative.

This chain links TRBV28 with TRBJ1-3, with D perhaps TRBD1 (6 bases). Germline CDR1 reads MDHEN; CDR2 reads SYDVKM. The CDR3 contains 16 residues. The V gene lost 1 base and the J gene lost 3 bases, with 13 bases spanning the gap. CDR3 protein: CASSLLTGYSGNTIYF. CDR3 bases: TGTGCCAGCAGTTTATTAACAGGGTATAGTGGAAACACCATATATTTT.

The chain joins TRBV15 to TRBJ2-7; tentative D call: TRBD1 (6 bases). With 3 bases removed from V and 5 bases from J, the gap between germline ends came to 20 bases. There are 16 residues in the CDR3. CDR1 and CDR2 (germline): LNHNV, YYDKDF (reference sequence). The CDR3 sequence is CATSRDRTGLRNEQYF. The DNA for the CDR3 is TGTGCCACCAGCAGGGACCGTACAGGGTTAAGAAACGAGCAGTACTTC.

Only a few counts were recorded for this clone. This rearrangement joins TRBV6-1 to TRBJ1-2; 8 nucleotides agree with TRBD1. The CDR3 runs to 13 residues. Germline CDR1 reads MNHNS; CDR2 reads SASEGT. The J segment lost 9 bases and the V segment lost 6 bases, leaving 9 bases of the junction unmatched. The CDR3 sequence is CASSDPGQGSYTF. DNA of the CDR3: TGTGCCAGCAGCGACCCCGGACAGGGCAGCTACACCTTC.

As for this clone: A read error may account for a junction end that differs from germline. The chain carries TRBV5-1 and TRBJ1-1; TRBD1 aligns across 7 bases. Germline CDR1 reads SGHRS; CDR2 reads YFSETQ. This CDR3 spans 14 amino acids. In DNA form, the CDR3 reads TGCGCCAGCCGCTTGGAACAGGGGTACACTGAAGCTTTCTTT. Its protein product is CASRLEQGYTEAFF.

The chain employs TRBV2 and TRBJ1-2, with D perhaps matching TRBD1 (6 bases). The CDR3 contains 14 residues. Between the trimmed V and J ends, which lost 7 bases and 2 bases, there was a span of 14 bases. The V gene's germline CDR1 is SNHLY and CDR2 FYNNEI. CDR3 DNA: TGTGCCAGCACCACCGGGGGGGGCAACTATGGCTACACCTTC. This sequence encodes CASTTGGGNYGYTF.

The chain uses TRBV27 and TRBJ1-2; D unclear. The germline CDR1 and CDR2 sequences are MNHEY and SMNVEV (reference sequence). Trimming took 3 bases from V and 7 from J, leaving 12 bases between them. This CDR3 has 13 residues. CDR3 bases: TGTGCCAGCAGTTTTCTAGGGAGCGGTGGCTACACCTTC. Protein product: CASSFLGSGGYTF.

This clone was seen a handful of times. The rearrangement uses TRBV29-1 and TRBJ2-3; possible D gene TRBD2, 6 bases. V lost 7 bases to trimming and J lost 0 bases, with 14 bases between them. Germline CDR1 and CDR2: SQVTM and ANQGSEA. The length of the CDR3 is 14 residues. The CDR3, as DNA: TGCAGCGGAGGAGGGGATCCAAGCACAGATACGCAGTATTTT. This gives the protein CSGGGDPSTDTQYF.

The rearrangement links TRBV4-2 to TRBJ2-5; 11 bases match TRBD2. The J call is doubtful: the DNA matches TRBJ2-7 better. The CDR3 contains 17 residues. Germline lookup yields CDR1 LGHNA and CDR2 YNFKEQ. The CDR3 sequence: CASSQALAGGITYEQYF. CDR3 nucleotide sequence: TGTGCCAGCAGCCAAGCCTTAGCGGGAGGGATTACCTACGAGCAGTACTTC.

The V and J genes are TRBV4-1 and TRBJ2-2, with D tentatively TRBD2 (7 bases). The V gene lost 1 base and the J gene lost 5 bases, with 17 bases spanning the gap. There are 17 residues in the CDR3. The germline gives CDR1 MGHRA, CDR2 YSYEKL. CDR3 sequence: CASSQGGAGRGTGELFF. The CDR3 nucleotides read TGCGCCAGCAGCCAAGGGGGGGCGGGGCGGGGGACCGGGGAGCTGTTTTTT.

The chain is built from TRBV7-2 and TRBJ1-1, with a weak D call TRBD1 (5 bases). Deletions cut 1 base from V and 1 base from J, with 10 bases between. The CDR3 is 15 residues long. The germline CDR1 and CDR2 sequences are SGHTA and FQGNSA. CDR3 protein: CASSLVRTGNTEAFF. CDR3 coding DNA: TGTGCCAGCAGCTTAGTACGAACAGGGAACACTGAAGCTTTCTTT.

This chain joins TRBV7-9 and TRBJ2-7; TRBD2 aligns across 10 bases. The CDR3 is 15 amino acids. From germline, CDR1 is SEHNR and CDR2 FQNEAQ (reference sequence). V was clipped by 5 bases and J by 6 bases; unmatched bases: 10. CDR3 protein: CASSPLAGDRVEQYF. CDR3 DNA sequence: TGTGCCAGCAGCCCTCTAGCGGGAGATCGGGTCGAGCAGTACTTC.

J is TRBJ2-7 and V is TRBV6-5, with 11 bases fitting TRBD1. There are 13 residues in the CDR3. Germline V gene lookup returns CDR1 MNHEY and CDR2 SVGAGI. The J segment lost 4 bases and the V segment lost 8 bases, leaving 4 bases of the junction unmatched. The CDR3 here is CASGQGAVYEQYV. CDR3 DNA: TGTGCCAGCGGACAGGGGGCCGTTTACGAGCAGTACGTC.

The V call is TRBV5-4, the J call TRBJ2-6, with a tentative D call TRBD2 (5 bases). CDR1 and CDR2 (germline): SGHNT, YYREEE (reference sequence). The V gene lost 0 bases and the J gene lost 1 base, with 5 bases spanning the gap. The CDR3 covers 15 residues. CDR3 loop: CASSLAGSGANVLTF. The CDR3 DNA reads TGTGCCAGCAGCTTGGCGGGGTCTGGGGCCAACGTCCTGACTTTC.

The CDR3 loop is CASSPYDLTDTQYF. CDR3 nucleotides: TGTGCCAGCAGTCCTTATGACTTAACAGATACGCAGTATTTT. The chain uses TRBV6-5 and TRBJ2-3, with unresolved D. Trimming took 5 bases from V and 3 from J, leaving 12 bases between them. CDR3 length: 14 residues. Germline V gene data show CDR1 as MNHEY and CDR2 as SVGAGI.

This clone was counted a few times. The rearrangement links TRBV19 to TRBJ1-4; D not certain. Trimming shortened V by 5 bases and J by 8 bases, and 18 bases separated the two germline ends. Germline V gene lookup returns CDR1 LNHDA and CDR2 SQIVND (reference sequence). CDR3 size: 15 residues. As DNA, the CDR3 is TGTGCCAGTAGTGGGTCCGAGGCGAAGACGGAAAAACTGTTTTTT. Encoded protein: CASSGSEAKTEKLFF.

The V and J genes are TRBV6-1 and TRBJ1-1; 9 bases line up with TRBD1. CDR1 is MNHNS, CDR2 SASEGT, per germline. V gave up 5 bases and J gave up 1 base; unmatched junction bases: 5. The CDR3 contains 15 residues. The CDR3 DNA is TGTGCCAGCAGTCTCCGGGGACAGGGGAACACTGAAGCTTTCTTT. This translates into CASSLRGQGNTEAFF.

The chain carries TRBV28 and TRBJ1-2, with 7 bases fitting TRBD1. CDR3 length: 14 residues. With V trimmed by 4 bases and J by 3 bases, 5 bases remained unmatched. Germline CDR1 reads MDHEN; CDR2 reads SYDVKM. CDR3 sequence: CASSSETGYYGYTF. In DNA form, the CDR3 reads TGTGCCAGCAGTTCAGAGACAGGGTACTATGGCTACACCTTC.

The chain combines TRBV7-9 with TRBJ1-6; 11 nucleotides agree with TRBD1. Germline CDR1 is SEHNR and CDR2 is FQNEAQ (reference sequence). This CDR3 contains 15 residues. Losses at the gene ends were 5 bases for V and 10 bases for J; bases not matched to a gene: 7. The CDR3 protein is CASSLRTGGKSPLHF. Here the CDR3 DNA reads TGTGCCAGCAGCCTCAGGACAGGGGGCAAGTCACCCCTCCACTTT.

The chain carries TRBV4-3 and TRBJ1-4, with TRBD1 identical over 7 bases. Germline-derived CDR1 and CDR2 are LGHNA and YSLEER. CDR3 length: 13 residues. Germline trimming cut 0 bases from V and 8 bases from J; bases unmatched to any gene: 0. The CDR3 loop is CASSQEDREKLFF. For the CDR3, the DNA is TGCGCCAGCAGCCAAGAGGACAGGGAAAAACTGTTTTTT.

The chain employs TRBV10-3 and TRBJ2-7; 7 bases are shared with TRBD2. This CDR3 has 15 amino acids. Germline values: CDR1 ENHRY, CDR2 SYGVKD. V lost 11 bases, J lost 0 bases, and 13 bases stayed unmatched. The CDR3 nucleotides are TGTGCCTCCAAGGAGGGCGGGAGCGCCTCCTACGAGCAGTACTTC. This sequence encodes CASKEGGSASYEQYF.

The CDR3 region has the DNA TGCGCCAGCAGATTTGGACAGGGCGCTGGCTACACCTTC. It yields the protein CASRFGQGAGYTF. The V call is TRBV4-1, the J call TRBJ1-2, with TRBD1 identical over 8 bases. Germline values: CDR1 MGHRA, CDR2 YSYEKL. This CDR3 comprises 13 residues. The V and J ends lost 6 bases and 7 bases, in that order; junction bases with no gene match: 7.

The gene calls are TRBV6-1 and TRBJ1-5; TRBD1 is a possible D gene (5 bases). The CDR3 is 14 amino acids. CDR1 and CDR2 (germline): MNHNS, SASEGT. Trimming cost V 9 bases and J 0 bases, with 12 bases left between them. CDR3 amino acids: CASKDSTSNQPQHF. In DNA form, the CDR3 reads TGTGCCAGTAAAGACAGTACTAGCAATCAGCCCCAGCATTTT.